Listed here are 7 T cell receptor beta chains from one sample, sequenced in a study of radiation and T cells in renal cell carcinoma. Time point defined: blood 2 weeks post-SBRT. The treatment here: 15 Gy SBRT to primary tumor, nephrectomy 4 weeks later. Profiling relied on immunoSEQ multiplex PCR, and the TCRdb table lists in-frame clones only, not all of them. The table lists some 150,000 clones, about 87% of them singletons. Sequencing was performed on blood, taken from a patient whose treatment included radiotherapy and nephrectomy. The receptors originated from a woman aged 45-60 years with renal cell carcinoma.

This rearrangement joins TRBV5-4 to TRBJ2-1; D is unresolved. CDR3 size: 13 residues. V shed 0 bases and J shed 7 bases, with 8 bases lying between them. CDR1 is SGHNT and CDR2 is YYREEE in the germline V gene (reference sequence). CDR3 coding DNA: TGTGCCAGCAGCTTGGCCGGTGGAAATGAGCAGTTCTTC. It is translated as CASSLAGGNEQFF.

This clone came up once. The chain carries TRBV7-9 and TRBJ2-2; 11 nucleotides match TRBD2. This CDR3 comprises 17 residues. Trimming cost V 4 bases and J 8 bases; bases outside gene matches: 12. CDR1 SEHNR and CDR2 FQNEAQ come from the germline V gene (reference sequence). The CDR3 spells CASSSPLAGVRRGELFF. For the CDR3, the DNA is TGTGCCAGCAGCTCGCCACTAGCGGGGGTTCGAAGGGGGGAGCTGTTTTTT. The full variable domain, with the rest looked up from reference TRBV7-9 and TRBJ2-2, is DTGVSQNPRHKITKRGQNVTFRCDPISEHNRLYWYRQTLGQGPEFLTYFQNEAQLEKSRLLSDRFSAERPKGSFSTLEIQRTEQGDSAMYLCASSSPLAGVRRGELFFGEGSRLTVL.

This clone showed up just a few times. The genes are TRBV7-9 and TRBJ1-2; D may be TRBD1 (6 bases). Trimming pared 6 bases from V and 5 bases from J, leaving 13 bases between. Germline assignment: CDR1 SEHNR and CDR2 FQNEAQ (reference sequence). CDR3 length equals 13 residues. The CDR3 spells CASSWTAFYGYTF. The CDR3 nucleotides are TGTGCCAGCAGTTGGACAGCTTTTTATGGCTACACCTTC.

V and J are TRBV15 and TRBJ1-5; D is perhaps TRBD1 (5 bases). Trimming stripped 6 bases from V and 2 bases from J, with 14 bases between. The CDR3 extends over 15 amino acids. CDR1 and CDR2 (germline): LNHNV, YYDKDF (reference sequence). Here the CDR3 DNA reads TGTGCCACCAGTACCAGACAGACACGCAATCAGCCCCAGCATTTT. Translated: CATSTRQTRNQPQHF.

This clone was seen just once. This chain joins TRBV2 and TRBJ2-5; tentatively, D is TRBD1 (6 bases). The germline CDR1 and CDR2 sequences are SNHLY and FYNNEI. The CDR3 is made up of 14 amino acids. V was cut by 6 bases and J by 4 bases, with 15 bases left in between. The CDR3 DNA is TGTGCCAGCAGCTGGGGAACAGGGACAGAGACCCAGTACTTC. Protein product: CASSWGTGTETQYF.

This rearrangement joins TRBV6-5 to TRBJ1-2; D gene unclear. Per the germline V gene, CDR1 is MNHEY and CDR2 is SVGAGI. Trimming stripped 2 bases from V and 2 bases from J, with 12 bases between. This CDR3 is built from 15 residues. CDR3 loop: CASSYRTLTNYGYTF. The CDR3 bases are TGTGCCAGCAGTTACCGCACTCTAACCAACTATGGCTACACCTTC.

The rearrangement uses TRBV7-2 and TRBJ1-1; the D is unclear. Germline CDR1 is SGHTA and CDR2 is FQGNSA. The CDR3 is 15 amino acids. The germline V and J ends were trimmed by 2 bases and 3 bases, with 13 bases remaining between them. The CDR3 reads CASSLSSTGDTEAFF. CDR3 bases: TGTGCCAGCAGCTTATCCTCCACGGGTGACACTGAAGCTTTCTTT.